This TCR beta chain appears in the sequencing data of a study of response to subunit inactivated influenza vaccine. In germline, CDR1 is MNHEY, CDR2 SVGAGI. CDR3 size: 16 residues. The V and J ends lost 0 bases and 2 bases respectively, with 12 bases between them. TCRdb recomputed calls from the RT-PCR reads with MiXCR, one row per CDR3 protein. The table has roughly 650,000 distinct CDR3 sequences, around 16% seen once. The material was PBMCs from blood, obtained about 13 days after vaccination. The sequence came from a man in his fifties or sixties who received an inactivated influenza vaccine. The rearrangement links TRBV6-5 to TRBJ2-3; weak D call: TRBD1 (5 bases). CDR3: CASSYSKGSVTDTQYF. CDR3 nucleotides: TGTGCCAGCAGTTACTCGAAGGGGTCGGTCACAGATACGCAGTATTTT.